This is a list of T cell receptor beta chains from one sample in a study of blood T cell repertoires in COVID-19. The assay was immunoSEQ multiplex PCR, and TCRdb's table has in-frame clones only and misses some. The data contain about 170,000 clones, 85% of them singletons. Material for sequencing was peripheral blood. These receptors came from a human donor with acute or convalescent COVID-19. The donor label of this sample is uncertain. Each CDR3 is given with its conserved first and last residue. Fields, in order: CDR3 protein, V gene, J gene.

CASSVGRAIYGYTF	TRBV9	TRBJ1-2
CASSDQDLPTSPLHF	TRBV6-4	TRBJ1-6
CASSQKGGAGYTF	TRBV3-1/TRBV3-2	TRBJ1-2
CASSSTHSGNTIYF	TRBV11-2	TRBJ1-3
CATSRDSQETQYF	TRBV24-1	TRBJ2-5
CASSPRGSVRNTEAFF	TRBV14	TRBJ1-1
CAWSVRGHISGNTIYF	TRBV30	TRBJ1-3
CASSYQGGTGELFF	TRBV6-5	TRBJ2-2
CASSRGSGTEAFF	TRBV6-4	TRBJ1-1
CATSVRENYGYTF	TRBV24-1	TRBJ1-2
CASSVEGQNTEAFF	TRBV9	TRBJ1-1
CAIRHSGGGNEQFF	TRBV10-3	TRBJ2-1